This T cell receptor beta chain was sequenced for a study of T cell responses to AZD1222 COVID-19 vaccine. Study-level results: Rises in breadth and depth of Spike-specific TCRs came after two AZD1222 doses. The donor cohort was predominantly white British with a female majority, and clonal diversity may have been underestimated. Regions 160-218 and 743-854 dominated among vaccine-associated CD4 TCRs spanning spike.

Data came from immunoSEQ multiplex PCR; TCRdb stores just in-frame clones and leaves some out. The sample lists around 150,000 clones; around 91% were seen once. As to this clone: Its specificity is not known. Other DNA variants within this sample encode the same CDR3.

Germline V lookup: CDR1 GTSNPN, CDR2 SVGIG (reference sequence). CDR3 size: 12 residues. V was clipped by 5 bases and J by 0 bases, with 7 bases between them. Samples with a second dose at about 4 or about 12 weeks were pooled together. V is TRBV30 and J is TRBJ1-2; maybe TRBD1 (5 bases). Source: peripheral blood, taken 28 days after the second AZD1222 dose. The clonotype was recovered from an adult who received the AZD1222 COVID-19 vaccine. CDR3 nucleotides: TGTGCCTGGGACAGAGCTAACTATGGCTACACCTTC. Residues: CAWDRANYGYTF.